The 15 T cell receptor beta chains below come from one sample, sequenced in a study of cytomegalovirus exposure and HLA in healthy donors. The PCR employed 60 Vbeta primers together with 13 Jbeta primers. Repertoires were generated with immunoSEQ multiplex PCR, while TCRdb's copy carries only in-frame clones and drops some. The sample contains around 200,000 clones, 75% to 90% of which appear only once. Sample: PBMCs. These receptors were taken from a woman in her twenties or thirties in good health and CMV-seronegative.

The V gene is TRBV5-1, the J gene TRBJ2-1, with 9 bases identical to TRBD1. Trimming took 1 base from V and 8 from J; bases not matched to a gene: 7. CDR3 size: 15 residues. Germline V lookup: CDR1 SGHRS, CDR2 YFSETQ. The CDR3 region is CASSLNAGTGYEQFF. The CDR3, as DNA: TGCGCCAGCAGCTTGAATGCCGGGACAGGGTATGAGCAGTTCTTC.

With respect to this clone: Additional DNA sequences in this sample encode the identical CDR3. The J gene is TRBJ2-7, the V gene TRBV5-1; 10 bases agree with TRBD1. The germline CDR1 and CDR2 sequences are SGHRS and YFSETQ. This CDR3 region has 14 residues. V dropped 0 bases and J dropped 3; count of bases not matched to a gene: 0. CDR3 in amino acids: CASSLGTGGYEQYF. The CDR3 DNA reads as TGCGCCAGCAGCTTGGGGACAGGGGGCTACGAGCAGTACTTC.

The V gene is TRBV10-3, the J gene TRBJ2-2, with 7 bases lining up with TRBD2. With 7 bases clipped from V and 4 bases from J, the junction kept 9 bases outside the gene matches. The CDR3 covers 15 residues. CDR1 is ENHRY and CDR2 is SYGVKD in the germline V gene. The CDR3 sequence is CAITGGVAGTGELFF. In nucleotides, the CDR3 is TGTGCCATCACTGGAGGAGTAGCGGGCACCGGGGAGCTGTTTTTT.

The chain carries TRBV25-1 and TRBJ1-4; D not resolved. With 0 bases removed from V and 8 bases from J, the gap between germline ends came to 13 bases. The V gene's germline CDR1 is MGHDK and CDR2 SYGVNS. The CDR3 is made up of 15 amino acids. This CDR3 reads CASSEYRPTGEKLFF. DNA of the CDR3: TGTGCCAGCAGTGAATACCGGCCAACCGGGGAAAAACTGTTTTTT.

The DNA for the CDR3 is TGTGCCAGCAGCTTGTTTAGCAGACCCACCTACGAGCAGTACTTC. Protein sequence: CASSLFSRPTYEQYF. The V gene is TRBV5-6, the J gene TRBJ2-7; D is unresolved. The CDR3 is made up of 15 amino acids. V gave up 1 base and J gave up 2 bases, with 13 bases separating them. Germline loops: CDR1 SGHDT, CDR2 YYEEEE.

This chain's CDR3 is CASSFNRNTEAFF. DNA of the CDR3: TGTGCCAGCAGTTTTAATCGGAACACTGAAGCTTTCTTT. The chain carries TRBV28 and TRBJ1-1; D not certain. The germline V gene has CDR1 MDHEN and CDR2 SYDVKM. V lost 3 bases and J lost 1, with 6 bases in between. The CDR3 loop spans 13 amino acids.

CDR3 in amino acids: CASSQWAGSFEQYF. In DNA form, the CDR3 reads TGCGCCAGCAGCCAATGGGCGGGTTCATTCGAGCAGTACTTC. This rearrangement joins TRBV4-1 to TRBJ2-7, with a possible D match to TRBD2 (5 bases). The germline gives CDR1 MGHRA, CDR2 YSYEKL. V was clipped by 2 bases and J by 6 bases, with 14 bases between them. CDR3 length: 14 amino acids.

DNA of the CDR3: TGTGCTAGCGGTCTAGAGAGCACCGGGGAGCTGTTTTTT. It specifies CASGLESTGELFF. The chain carries TRBV7-7 and TRBJ2-2, with D maybe TRBD2 (6 bases). The germline V gene encodes CDR1 SSHAT and CDR2 FNYEAQ (reference sequence). The CDR3 runs 13 residues.

This chain links TRBV7-9 with TRBJ1-1; D remains ambiguous. V lost 5 bases and J 4 bases, leaving 11 bases between the germline ends. Germline V gene data show CDR1 as SEHNR and CDR2 as FQNEAQ (reference sequence). This CDR3 has 13 residues. The CDR3: CASSPEVGTEAFF. In DNA, the CDR3 is TGTGCCAGCAGCCCAGAGGTAGGCACTGAAGCTTTCTTT.

This chain links TRBV6-1 with TRBJ2-1; TRBD2 aligns across 7 bases. V shed 0 bases, J shed 5 bases, and the junction held 7 bases outside the gene matches. This CDR3 has 16 amino acids. The germline V gene encodes CDR1 MNHNS and CDR2 SASEGT. The CDR3 sequence: CASSEAGRGTDNEQFF. In DNA form, the CDR3 reads TGTGCCAGCAGTGAAGCAGGGCGGGGGACTGACAATGAGCAGTTCTTC.

This rearrangement joins TRBV6-5 to TRBJ2-7; 15 bases line up with TRBD2. V was clipped by 5 bases and J by 9 bases; unmatched bases: 8. CDR1 is MNHEY, CDR2 SVGAGI, per germline. The CDR3 is 15 residues long. CDR3: CASSPGLAGGPPQYF. The DNA for the CDR3 is TGTGCCAGCAGTCCAGGACTAGCGGGAGGGCCCCCGCAGTACTTC.

The chain uses TRBV6-1 and TRBJ2-7, with a possible D match to TRBD1 (5 bases). Germline V CDR1 and CDR2: MNHNS, SASEGT. CDR3 length: 13 amino acids. Trimming took 3 bases from V and 2 from J, leaving 8 bases between them. The CDR3 DNA is TGTGCCAGCAGTGAGGGGCCAACCTACGAGCAGTACTTC. Protein product: CASSEGPTYEQYF.

The chain carries TRBV2 and TRBJ1-1; tentative D call: TRBD1 (6 bases). V was clipped by 5 bases and J by 4 bases, with 17 bases between them. This CDR3 has 15 amino acids. Looked up from germline, CDR1 is SNHLY and CDR2 is FYNNEI. CDR3 coding DNA: TGTGCCAGCAGTTCCGCGGGGGCTAGCGGCACTGAAGCTTTCTTT. It codes for CASSSAGASGTEAFF.

This clone was recorded only once. The V and J genes are TRBV6-1 and TRBJ2-7, with TRBD1 as a possible D gene (5 bases). Germline V lookup: CDR1 MNHNS, CDR2 SASEGT. The CDR3 runs 15 residues. V was clipped by 2 bases and J by 2 bases, with 13 bases between them. CDR3: CASSETTATPYEQYF. For the CDR3, the DNA is TGTGCCAGCAGTGAAACGACAGCGACCCCCTACGAGCAGTACTTC.

V usage is TRBV20-1 and J usage is TRBJ2-7, with TRBD1 as a possible D gene (6 bases). V was clipped by 7 bases and J by 5 bases, with 12 bases between them. The length of the CDR3 is 11 residues. Germline-derived CDR1 and CDR2 are DFQATT and SNEGSKA (reference sequence). The chain's CDR3 is CSGQGQDEQYF. The CDR3 nucleotides are TGCAGTGGTCAGGGGCAGGACGAGCAGTACTTC.